What follows are 11 T cell receptor beta chains derived from one specimen sequenced in a study of blood T cells in healthy people across ages. Together with a sample-barcoded 5' primer, a J-beta primer mix was included in a second PCR lasting about 6 to 11 cycles. TCRdb analysed the 5' RACE reads with MiXCR anew, one entry per CDR3 protein. The sample lists around 1,500,000 distinct CDR3 sequences; 42% were seen once. Specimen: blood. These receptors came from a woman between 18 and 29 years old in good health.

The chain combines TRBV18 with TRBJ2-1; 8 nucleotides agree with TRBD2. The J call may be wrong; the DNA end is better matched by TRBJ2-7. Germline loops: CDR1 KGHSH, CDR2 LQKENI. This CDR3 spans 15 amino acids. The CDR3 DNA follows: TGTGCCAGCTCACCACCAGCGGGAGCGCTCTACGAGCAGTACTTC. Its protein product is CASSPPAGALYEQYF.

This clonotype has just a few counts. The chain is built from TRBV6-2 or TRBV6-3 and TRBJ2-1; D remains unclear. Looked up from germline, CDR1 is MNHEY and CDR2 is SVGEGT. The ends were cut back, 0 bases at V and 2 bases at J, with 5 bases in the middle. This CDR3 has 14 residues. The CDR3, as DNA: TGTGCCAGCAGTTACTCCCTAACCTACAATGAGCAGTTCTTC. Amino acid sequence: CASSYSLTYNEQFF.

The genes are TRBV6-1 and TRBJ2-7; TRBD1 aligns across 7 bases. Germline trimming cut 3 bases from V and 4 bases from J; bases unmatched to any gene: 9. Germline lookup yields CDR1 MNHNS and CDR2 SASEGT. The CDR3 has 15 amino acids. The CDR3: CASSEAGTAIYEQYF. CDR3 nucleotides: TGTGCCAGCAGTGAGGCCGGGACAGCGATTTACGAGCAGTACTTC.

The chain combines TRBV3-1 with TRBJ2-1; possible D gene TRBD2, 7 bases. The germline V gene encodes CDR1 LGHDT and CDR2 YNNKEL (reference sequence). There are 16 residues in the CDR3. V shed 5 bases and J shed 10 bases, with 24 bases lying between them. The CDR3 coding sequence is TGTGCCAGCAGCTCCCAGGGGTCTAGCGCGCGGGGGGAGCAGTTCTTC. Translation gives CASSSQGSSARGEQFF.

This chain connects TRBV29-1 to TRBJ2-3; D is possibly TRBD1 (5 bases). The germline gives CDR1 SQVTM, CDR2 ANQGSEA. CDR3 length: 12 amino acids. Trimming pared 7 bases from V and 5 bases from J, leaving 13 bases between. CDR3 coding DNA: TGCAGCGCTGACACAGGCATAGATACGCAGTATTTT. Its protein product is CSADTGIDTQYF.

This clonotype was detected only a few times. The rearrangement uses TRBV20-1 and TRBJ1-2; TRBD1 agrees at 7 bases. The CDR3 loop spans 15 amino acids. J was trimmed by 4 bases and V by 3 bases; bases with no gene match: 11. Germline CDR1 is DFQATT and CDR2 is SNEGSKA (reference sequence). For the CDR3, the DNA is TGCAGTGCTAGGTTCACAGGGGTTCTGAGCTATGGCTACACCTTC. Amino acids: CSARFTGVLSYGYTF.

This clonotype was seen just once. The chain is built from TRBV30 and TRBJ2-1; tentatively, D is TRBD2 (6 bases). There are 14 residues in the CDR3. CDR1 is GTSNPN and CDR2 is SVGIG in the germline V gene (reference sequence). The chain's CDR3 is CAEGHAGKLGEQFF. In DNA, the CDR3 is TGTGCAGAGGGGCACGCGGGAAAGCTGGGTGAGCAGTTCTTC.

V gene TRBV2 combines with J gene TRBJ2-2, with 10 nucleotides matching TRBD2. Germline CDR1 reads SNHLY; CDR2 reads FYNNEI. The CDR3 runs to 15 residues. The junction had 5 bases not matched to a gene; V was cut back by 10 bases and J by 0 bases. CDR3 amino acids: CATLAGGANTGELFF. The DNA of the CDR3 is TGTGCCACATTAGCGGGGGGTGCGAACACCGGGGAGCTGTTTTTT.

This chain joins TRBV10-3 and TRBJ1-6; D not certain. With 10 bases removed from V and 4 bases from J, the gap between germline ends came to 11 bases. The CDR3 is 13 residues long. Germline CDR1 and CDR2: ENHRY and SYGVKD. The CDR3 here is CASGTEYNSPLHF. CDR3 nucleotide sequence: TGTGCCAGCGGCACAGAGTATAATTCACCCCTCCACTTT.

The chain links TRBV6-1 to TRBJ2-1, with a possible D match to TRBD2 (6 bases). The J call is in doubt because the DNA end fits TRBJ2-7 better. The CDR3 is 17 amino acids. Germline V gene sequence: CDR1 MNHNS, CDR2 SASEGT. This CDR3 reads CASSEPIRLELHNEQYF. CDR3 in DNA: TGTGCCAGCAGTGAACCGATACGACTAGAACTACACAATGAGCAGTACTTC.

This clonotype was counted at least ten times. The rearrangement uses TRBV6-5 and TRBJ1-1; no definite D call. The CDR3 extends over 13 amino acids. Trimming took off 1 base at V and 0 bases at J, with 3 bases between the two ends. CDR1 is MNHEY, CDR2 SVGAGI, per germline. Here the CDR3 DNA reads TGTGCCAGCAGTTACTTAGTGAACACTGAAGCTTTCTTT. This gives the protein CASSYLVNTEAFF.